The next 24 T cell receptor beta chains were all read from a single sample in a study of blood T cell repertoires in COVID-19. Generated by immunoSEQ multiplex PCR, the TCRdb table keeps only in-frame clones and is missing some. The sample includes about 280,000 clones, roughly 85% of them seen just once. The material sequenced was PBMCs or T cells enriched from blood (not recorded which). Receptors were obtained from a woman in her 50s who had recovered from COVID-19.

The chain is built from TRBV7-2 and TRBJ2-5; TRBD1 agrees at 8 bases. The V segment lost 5 bases and the J segment 2 bases; nucleotides outside the gene matches: 7. This CDR3 spans 15 amino acids. CDR1 is SGHTA and CDR2 is FQGNSA in the germline V gene. The CDR3 DNA sequence: TGTGCCAGCAGCACCCGGACAGGGCGACAAGAGACCCAGTACTTC. Translated: CASSTRTGRQETQYF.

The V call is TRBV19, the J call TRBJ2-3; no definite D call. Trimming shortened V by 6 bases and J by 0 bases, and 13 bases separated the two germline ends. Germline V gene lookup returns CDR1 LNHDA and CDR2 SQIVND (reference sequence). The CDR3 sequence is 15 residues long. The CDR3 coding sequence is TGTGCCAGTAGGTTAGGCGGCTCTAGCACAGATACGCAGTATTTT. As protein: CASRLGGSSTDTQYF.

The sample holds one count of this clone. V usage is TRBV2 and J usage is TRBJ2-2, with D maybe TRBD1 (6 bases). Trimming removed 8 bases at V and 2 bases at J, with 12 bases between. CDR3 size: 14 residues. Germline loops: CDR1 SNHLY, CDR2 FYNNEI. The CDR3 spells CASVWTVNTGELFF. In DNA form, the CDR3 reads TGTGCCAGCGTATGGACAGTAAACACCGGGGAGCTGTTTTTT.

A few counts support this clone. V usage is TRBV3-1 (or the pseudogene TRBV3-2) and J usage is TRBJ1-6; tentatively, D is TRBD1 (6 bases). Per germline, CDR1 LGHDT and CDR2 YNNKEL (reference sequence). V was trimmed by 5 bases and J by 9 bases, leaving 8 bases between them. The CDR3 length is 12 residues. CDR3 region: CASSRTVSPLHF. The DNA for the CDR3 is TGTGCCAGCAGCAGGACAGTTTCACCCCTCCACTTT.

The chain is built from TRBV13 and TRBJ2-6, with 7 bases that match TRBD1. This CDR3 contains 13 residues. Germline V gives CDR1 PRHDT, CDR2 FYEKMQ (reference sequence). J was trimmed by 8 bases and V by 5 bases; bases with no gene match: 3. CDR3 loop: CASSPTGPNVLTF. As DNA, the CDR3 is TGTGCCAGCAGCCCGACAGGGCCCAACGTCCTGACTTTC.

V is TRBV2 and J is TRBJ2-6; perhaps TRBD1 as D (5 bases). Trimming shortened V by 2 bases and J by 0 bases, and 11 bases separated the two germline ends. This CDR3 has 17 residues. CDR1 is SNHLY and CDR2 is FYNNEI in the germline V gene. DNA for the CDR3: TGTGCCAGCAGTGAAACCCGACAGCTCTCTGGGGCCAACGTCCTGACTTTC. It yields the protein CASSETRQLSGANVLTF.

CDR3 residues: CASSEAGGTGGYTF. As DNA, the CDR3 is TGTGCCAGCAGTGAAGCGGGGGGGACAGGAGGCTACACCTTC. The chain carries TRBV6-1 and TRBJ1-2; 8 bases match TRBD1. V lost 0 bases, J lost 8 bases, and 5 bases stayed unmatched. Looked up from germline, CDR1 is MNHNS and CDR2 is SASEGT. The CDR3 loop spans 14 amino acids.

The J gene is TRBJ2-2, the V gene TRBV11-3; 12 bases are shared with TRBD2. Germline V gene sequence: CDR1 SGHNT, CDR2 YENEEA. There are 16 residues in the CDR3. Trimming removed 5 bases from V and 6 bases from J; junction bases left unmatched: 7. The CDR3 nucleotides read TGTGCCAGCAGCGCGGGACTAGCGGGTGGAGCCGGGGAGCTGTTTTTT. This sequence encodes CASSAGLAGGAGELFF.

The rearrangement uses TRBV3-1 (or the pseudogene TRBV3-2) and TRBJ1-2, with 7 bases fitting TRBD1. V was pared by 4 bases and J by 0 bases, with 11 bases of the junction left unmatched. Looked up from germline, CDR1 is LGHDT and CDR2 is YNNKEL (reference sequence). The CDR3 is made up of 17 amino acids. CDR3 sequence: CASSRQRGGLANYGYTF. CDR3 bases: TGTGCCAGCAGCCGACAGCGAGGGGGCCTAGCTAACTATGGCTACACCTTC.

The gene calls are TRBV7-3 and TRBJ2-3; maybe TRBD2 (6 bases). Trimming shortened V by 5 bases and J by 5 bases, and 20 bases separated the two germline ends. CDR1 is SGHTA and CDR2 is FQGTGA in the germline V gene. The CDR3 runs 16 residues. This CDR3 is CASSPLGSWDLDTQYF. In DNA form, the CDR3 reads TGTGCCAGCAGCCCCCTGGGCTCGTGGGACTTAGATACGCAGTATTTT. The whole variable domain, remainder taken from reference TRBV7-3 and TRBJ2-3, is GAGVSQTPSNKVTEKGKYVELRCDPISGHTALYWYRQSLGQGPEFLIYFQGTGAADDSGLPNDRFFAVRPEGSVSTLKIQRTERGDSAVYLCASSPLGSWDLDTQYFGPGTRLTVL.

The chain links TRBV5-1 to TRBJ1-2; D gene ambiguous. The CDR3 sequence is 15 residues long. Trimming shortened V by 1 base and J by 2 bases, and 12 bases separated the two germline ends. The germline gives CDR1 SGHRS, CDR2 YFSETQ. This CDR3 reads CASSLLFGRNYGYTF. CDR3 in DNA: TGCGCCAGCAGCTTGTTATTCGGTCGGAACTATGGCTACACCTTC.

This clone was counted only a few times. The chain combines TRBV4-1 with TRBJ1-2; perhaps TRBD1 as D (6 bases). Germline CDR1 MGHRA, CDR2 YSYEKL. Trimming took 1 base from V and 8 from J, leaving 11 bases between them. CDR3 length: 13 amino acids. As DNA, the CDR3 is TGCGCCAGCAGCCAAGGGGCAGGGGAGGGCTACACCTTC. Its protein is CASSQGAGEGYTF.

This rearrangement joins TRBV15 to TRBJ2-7; TRBD2 aligns across 8 bases. Germline CDR1 is LNHNV and CDR2 is YYDKDF (reference sequence). Losses at the gene ends were 8 bases for V and 3 bases for J; bases not matched to a gene: 12. The CDR3 totals 15 residues. In DNA, the CDR3 is TGTGCCACCGCCCATGCGGGAGGACCTAACTACGAGCAGTACTTC. This translates into CATAHAGGPNYEQYF.

The genes are TRBV5-5 and TRBJ1-6, with D possibly matching TRBD1 (6 bases). CDR1 is SGHKS, CDR2 YYEKEE, per germline (reference sequence). V dropped 4 bases and J dropped 6 bases, with 14 bases sitting between them. The CDR3 covers 15 residues. The DNA for the CDR3 is TGTGCCAGCAGCCAGAACAGGGTCCGTAATTCACCCCTCCACTTT. It yields the protein CASSQNRVRNSPLHF.

The chain couples TRBV19 to TRBJ1-5; maybe TRBD1 (6 bases). The germline CDR1 and CDR2 sequences are LNHDA and SQIVND (reference sequence). V was pared by 7 bases and J by 1 base, with 11 bases between. The CDR3 has 14 amino acids. This CDR3 reads CASKGQGSNQPQHF. The CDR3 coding sequence is TGTGCCAGTAAGGGCCAGGGGAGCAATCAGCCCCAGCATTTT.

This clone was counted at least ten times. The chain recombines TRBV4-3 with TRBJ2-7; D ambiguous. CDR3 size: 17 residues. Trimming took off 4 bases at V and 0 bases at J, with 19 bases between the two ends. CDR1 and CDR2 (germline): LGHNA, YSLEER. The CDR3 DNA reads as TGCGCCAGCAGCCTTAACACTGGGCCCTACCTCTCCTACGAGCAGTACTTC. This codes for CASSLNTGPYLSYEQYF.

This sequence joins TRBV4-2 and TRBJ1-3, with D possibly being TRBD1 (6 bases). V gave up 4 bases and J gave up 1 base, with 8 bases separating them. The CDR3 spans 14 residues. Germline loops: CDR1 LGHNA, CDR2 YNFKEQ. The CDR3 protein is CASSLGQSGNTIYF. The CDR3 DNA reads TGTGCCAGCAGCCTTGGACAGTCTGGAAACACCATATATTTT.

The chain joins TRBV11-3 to TRBJ2-7; a possible D gene is TRBD1 (5 bases). The CDR3 is 13 amino acids. Germline V CDR1 and CDR2: SGHNT, YENEEA. V was cut by 2 bases and J by 0 bases, with 5 bases left in between. CDR3 coding DNA: TGTGCCAGCAGCTTACAGGGCTCCTACGAGCAGTACTTC. Translating it yields CASSLQGSYEQYF.

The chain is built from TRBV25-1 and TRBJ2-3; 14 nucleotides align to TRBD2. Germline lookup yields CDR1 MGHDK and CDR2 SYGVNS. The CDR3 spans 18 residues. Losses at the gene ends were 5 bases for V and 0 bases for J; bases not matched to a gene: 7. Written as DNA, the CDR3 is TGTGCCAGCAGTTCAGCCGGGACTAGCGGGAGTAGCACAGATACGCAGTATTTT. This gives the protein CASSSAGTSGSSTDTQYF.

The gene calls are TRBV19 and TRBJ2-3, with a tentative D call TRBD2 (6 bases). The germline gives CDR1 LNHDA, CDR2 SQIVND (reference sequence). V was trimmed by 1 base and J by 3 bases, leaving 11 bases between them. The CDR3 covers 15 residues. This CDR3 reads CASSIGAGRTDTQYF. CDR3 nucleotide sequence: TGTGCCAGTAGTATAGGAGCTGGGAGGACAGATACGCAGTATTTT.

The gene calls are TRBV4-1 and TRBJ1-2; 12 bases agree with TRBD1. Germline V lookup: CDR1 MGHRA, CDR2 YSYEKL. Trimming cost V 3 bases and J 8 bases; bases outside gene matches: 13. The CDR3 consists of 17 residues. The CDR3 spells CASSQRIPGQGAQGYTF. CDR3 DNA: TGCGCCAGCAGCCAGAGGATACCGGGACAGGGGGCGCAAGGCTACACCTTC.

The gene calls are TRBV4-2 and TRBJ1-6; 9 nucleotides align to TRBD1. This CDR3 spans 18 amino acids. Germline V lookup: CDR1 LGHNA, CDR2 YNFKEQ. J was trimmed by 7 bases and V by 5 bases; bases with no gene match: 15. CDR3 in amino acids: CASSKRFGTGTTNSPLHF. In DNA, the CDR3 is TGTGCCAGCAGCAAAAGGTTCGGGACAGGGACAACCAATTCACCCCTCCACTTT.

V gene TRBV4-1 combines with J gene TRBJ1-1; no reliable D call. Trimming pared 1 base from V and 5 bases from J, leaving 11 bases between. CDR3 length: 14 amino acids. CDR1 and CDR2 (germline): MGHRA, YSYEKL. The CDR3 DNA is TGCGCCAGCAGCCAAGTACACACGGGGACTGAAGCTTTCTTT. This gives the protein CASSQVHTGTEAFF.

In its sample, this clone was seen once. The DNA for the CDR3 is TGTGCCAGCAGCCCGTGGGCGGGAGAATACAATAGCAATCAGCCCCAGCATTTT. Its translation: CASSPWAGEYNSNQPQHF. This chain joins TRBV7-8 and TRBJ1-5; no clear D. V shed 5 bases and J shed 0 bases, with 20 bases lying between them. This CDR3 comprises 18 residues. Germline V CDR1 and CDR2: SGHVS, FQNEAQ.